The clone carrying this T cell receptor beta chain was recorded at least ten times. Antigen specificity is unknown. TCRdb ran MiXCR on the reads and lists one entry per CDR3 protein. Altogether around 540,000 distinct CDR3 sequences are present, 33% being singletons, with the ten largest covering roughly 16%. The CDR3 sequence is 15 residues long. Trimming took 6 bases from V and 4 from J, leaving 16 bases between them. The germline V gene encodes CDR1 MNHNS and CDR2 SASEGT. The sample belongs to a study of T cell repertoires in cytomegalovirus infection. The overall study: Public TCR beta signatures were indicative of both CMV infection and a matching HLA type.

The chain employs TRBV6-1 and TRBJ2-4; no reliable D call. Sequenced here: cultured PBMCs, sampled from culture after CMV antigen stimulation. This clonotype was obtained from a human donor in good health (CMV status not recorded). Some clones in this sample may be carry-over from other donors' samples. In DNA, the CDR3 is TGTGCCAGCAGCTTGCAAGATCTTTCTAAAAACATTCAGTACTTC. This codes for CASSLQDLSKNIQYF.